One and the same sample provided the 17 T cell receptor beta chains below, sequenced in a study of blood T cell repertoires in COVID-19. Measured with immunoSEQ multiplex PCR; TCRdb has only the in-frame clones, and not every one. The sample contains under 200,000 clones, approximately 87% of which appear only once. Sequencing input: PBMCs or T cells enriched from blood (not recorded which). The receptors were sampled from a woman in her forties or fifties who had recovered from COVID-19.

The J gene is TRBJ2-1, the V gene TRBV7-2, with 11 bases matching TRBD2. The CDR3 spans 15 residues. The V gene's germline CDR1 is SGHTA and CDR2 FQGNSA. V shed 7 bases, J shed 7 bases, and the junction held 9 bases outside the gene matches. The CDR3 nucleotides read TGTGCCAGCATAAATAGCGGGGGGGCCTTTAATGAGCAGTTCTTC. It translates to CASINSGGAFNEQFF.

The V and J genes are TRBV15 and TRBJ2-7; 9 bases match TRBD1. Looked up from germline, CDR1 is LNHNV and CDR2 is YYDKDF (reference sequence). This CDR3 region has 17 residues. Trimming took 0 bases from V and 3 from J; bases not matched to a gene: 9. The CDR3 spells CATSRDKILTGGYEQYF. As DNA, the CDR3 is TGTGCCACCAGCAGAGATAAGATCTTGACAGGGGGCTACGAGCAGTACTTC.

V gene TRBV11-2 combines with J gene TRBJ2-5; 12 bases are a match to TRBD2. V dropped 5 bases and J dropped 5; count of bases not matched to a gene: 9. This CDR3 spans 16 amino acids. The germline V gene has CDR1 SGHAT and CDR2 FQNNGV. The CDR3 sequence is CASSPLAGGPLETQYF. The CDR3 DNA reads TGTGCCAGCAGCCCCCTAGCGGGGGGGCCGTTGGAGACCCAGTACTTC.

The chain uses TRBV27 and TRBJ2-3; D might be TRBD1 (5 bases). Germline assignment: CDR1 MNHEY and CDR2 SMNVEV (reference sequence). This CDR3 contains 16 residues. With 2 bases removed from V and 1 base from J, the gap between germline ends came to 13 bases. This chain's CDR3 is CASSLRSGSGTDTQYF. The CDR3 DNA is TGTGCCAGCAGTTTACGGTCAGGGTCTGGCACAGATACGCAGTATTTT.

The CDR3 loop is CASSPGAPYEQYF. CDR3 bases: TGTGCCAGTAGTCCAGGGGCCCCCTACGAGCAGTACTTC. The chain couples TRBV19 to TRBJ2-7; D is possibly TRBD1 (6 bases). CDR1 is LNHDA and CDR2 is SQIVND in the germline V gene (reference sequence). V lost 5 bases to trimming and J lost 2 bases, with 10 bases between them. This CDR3 region has 13 residues.

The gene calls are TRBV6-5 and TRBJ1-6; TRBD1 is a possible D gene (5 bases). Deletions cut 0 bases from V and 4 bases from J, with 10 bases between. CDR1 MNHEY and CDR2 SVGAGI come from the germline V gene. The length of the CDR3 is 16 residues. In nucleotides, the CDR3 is TGTGCCAGCAGTTACTCCCCAGGGCCTTATAATTCACCCCTCCACTTT. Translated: CASSYSPGPYNSPLHF.

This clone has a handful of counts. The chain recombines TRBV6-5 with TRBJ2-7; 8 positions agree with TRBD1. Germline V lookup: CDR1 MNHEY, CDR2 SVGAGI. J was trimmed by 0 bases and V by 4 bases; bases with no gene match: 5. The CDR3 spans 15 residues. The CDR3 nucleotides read TGTGCCAGCAGTTCAAGACAGGGGACCTCCTACGAGCAGTACTTC. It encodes CASSSRQGTSYEQYF.

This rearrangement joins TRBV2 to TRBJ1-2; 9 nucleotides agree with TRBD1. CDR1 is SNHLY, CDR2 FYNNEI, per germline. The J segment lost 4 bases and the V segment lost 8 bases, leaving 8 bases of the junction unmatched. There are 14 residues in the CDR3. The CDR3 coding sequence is TGTGCCAGCGGGAAGGACAGGGGTCCCTATGGCTACACCTTC. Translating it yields CASGKDRGPYGYTF.

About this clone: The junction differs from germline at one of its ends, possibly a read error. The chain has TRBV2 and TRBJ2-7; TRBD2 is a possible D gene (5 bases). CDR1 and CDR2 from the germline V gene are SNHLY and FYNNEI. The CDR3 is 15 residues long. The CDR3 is CASSEASTGNYEQYF. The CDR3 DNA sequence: TGTGCCAGCAGCGAAGCCTCAACCGGGAACTACGAGCAGTACTTC.

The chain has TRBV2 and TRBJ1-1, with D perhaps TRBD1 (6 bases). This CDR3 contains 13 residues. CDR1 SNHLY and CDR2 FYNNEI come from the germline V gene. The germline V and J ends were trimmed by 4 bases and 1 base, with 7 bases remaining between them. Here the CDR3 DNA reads TGTGCCAGCAGTGGGGGACAGAACACTGAAGCTTTCTTT. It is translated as CASSGGQNTEAFF.

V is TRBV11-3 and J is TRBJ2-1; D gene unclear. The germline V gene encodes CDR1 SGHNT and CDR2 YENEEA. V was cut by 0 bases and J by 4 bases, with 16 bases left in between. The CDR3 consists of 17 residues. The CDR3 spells CASSLEGGGTLYNEQFF. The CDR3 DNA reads TGTGCCAGCAGCTTAGAGGGTGGCGGAACACTATACAATGAGCAGTTCTTC.

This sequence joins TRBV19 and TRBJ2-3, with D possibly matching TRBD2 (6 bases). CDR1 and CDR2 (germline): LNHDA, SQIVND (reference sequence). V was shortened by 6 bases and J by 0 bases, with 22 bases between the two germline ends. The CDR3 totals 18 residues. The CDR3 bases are TGTGCCAGTAGCCCCTGGACTACCCACAGCTCTAGCACAGATACGCAGTATTTT. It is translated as CASSPWTTHSSSTDTQYF. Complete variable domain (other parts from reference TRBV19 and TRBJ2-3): DGGITQSPKYLFRKEGQNVTLSCEQNLNHDAMYWYRQDPGQGLRLIYYSQIVNDFQKGDIAEGYSVSREKKESFPLTVTSAQKNPTAFYLCASSPWTTHSSSTDTQYFGPGTRLTVL.

CDR3 coding DNA: TGCGCCAGCAGCTCACAGGTTTACCAAGAGACCCAGTACTTC. It translates to CASSSQVYQETQYF. V is TRBV5-1 and J is TRBJ2-5, with D maybe TRBD1 (5 bases). Germline V lookup: CDR1 SGHRS, CDR2 YFSETQ. The CDR3 spans 14 residues. The germline V and J ends were trimmed by 3 bases and 0 bases, with 9 bases remaining between them.

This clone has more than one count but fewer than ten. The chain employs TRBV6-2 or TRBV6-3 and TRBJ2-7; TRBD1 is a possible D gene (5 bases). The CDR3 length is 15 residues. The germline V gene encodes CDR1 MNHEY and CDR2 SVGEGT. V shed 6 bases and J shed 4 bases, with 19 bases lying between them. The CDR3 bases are TGTGCCAGCAGCCCTTCTGGGCAGGGAAGATACGAGCAGTACTTC. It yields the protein CASSPSGQGRYEQYF.

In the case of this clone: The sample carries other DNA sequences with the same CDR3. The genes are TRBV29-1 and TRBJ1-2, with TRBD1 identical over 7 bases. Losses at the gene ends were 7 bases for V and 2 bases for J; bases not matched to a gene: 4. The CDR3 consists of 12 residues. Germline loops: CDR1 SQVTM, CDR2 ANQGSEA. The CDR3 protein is CSGETGNYGYTF. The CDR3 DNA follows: TGCAGCGGAGAGACAGGGAACTATGGCTACACCTTC.

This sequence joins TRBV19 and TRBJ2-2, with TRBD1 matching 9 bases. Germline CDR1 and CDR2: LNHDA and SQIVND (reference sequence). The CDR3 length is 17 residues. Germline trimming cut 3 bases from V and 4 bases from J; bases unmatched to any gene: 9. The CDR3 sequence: CASSIRTGVRGTGELFF. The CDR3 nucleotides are TGTGCCAGTAGTATCCGGACAGGGGTAAGGGGCACCGGGGAGCTGTTTTTT.

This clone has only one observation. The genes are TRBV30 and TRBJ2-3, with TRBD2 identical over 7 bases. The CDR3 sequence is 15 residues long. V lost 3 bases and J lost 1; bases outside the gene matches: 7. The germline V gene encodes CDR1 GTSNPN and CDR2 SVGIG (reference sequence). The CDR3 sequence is CAWRKAAGGTDTQYF. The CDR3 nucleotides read TGTGCCTGGAGAAAGGCGGCGGGGGGCACAGATACGCAGTATTTT.